One sample yielded the 9 T cell receptor beta chains listed below, sequenced in a study of blood T cell repertoires in COVID-19. TCRdb keeps only in-frame clones here, not all; method: immunoSEQ multiplex PCR. The table has under 130,000 clones, about 80% seen once. Input material: peripheral blood. The receptors originated from a woman in her 70s with acute or convalescent COVID-19.

The V gene is TRBV30, the J gene TRBJ1-6, with D possibly being TRBD1 (5 bases). This CDR3 spans 13 amino acids. In germline, CDR1 is GTSNPN, CDR2 SVGIG (reference sequence). DNA for the CDR3: TGTGCTTGGTCTGGCGGGGGGAATTCACCCCTCCACTTT. This gives the protein CAWSGGGNSPLHF.

This clone occurred a few times. The chain joins TRBV5-4 to TRBJ2-5; D is perhaps TRBD2 (6 bases). Between the trimmed V and J ends, which lost 4 bases and 1 base, there was a span of 17 bases. Germline CDR1 is SGHNT and CDR2 is YYREEE (reference sequence). This CDR3 has 16 amino acids. The CDR3 sequence is CASSPRVGGSQETQYF. CDR3 sequence (DNA): TGTGCCAGCAGCCCGAGGGTGGGGGGTTCCCAAGAGACCCAGTACTTC.

This clone was counted many times. V and J are TRBV5-6 and TRBJ1-2; a possible D gene is TRBD1 (5 bases). The V end was cut by 1 base, the J end by 12 bases, with 13 bases between. Germline CDR1 SGHDT, CDR2 YYEEEE. The CDR3 consists of 12 residues. CDR3 residues: CASSLTDRSHTF. The CDR3 bases are TGTGCCAGCAGCTTGACCGACAGATCGCACACCTTC.

V usage is TRBV14 and J usage is TRBJ1-2; 10 positions agree with TRBD1. The CDR3 is 13 amino acids. Germline values: CDR1 SGHDN, CDR2 FVKESK. V lost 4 bases and J lost 8; bases outside the gene matches: 4. The CDR3 region is CASSLGTGVGYTF. The CDR3 DNA reads TGTGCCAGCAGCCTCGGGACAGGGGTAGGCTACACCTTC. Combining the CDR3 with reference TRBV14 and TRBJ1-2 gives the whole variable domain EAGVTQFPSHSVIEKGQTVTLRCDPISGHDNLYWYRRVMGKEIKFLLHFVKESKQDESGMPNNRFLAERTGGTYSTLKVQPAELEDSGVYFCASSLGTGVGYTFGSGTRLTVV.

With regard to this clone: Other DNA sequences of this sample code for an identical CDR3. The chain recombines TRBV5-1 with TRBJ1-1; 9 bases are a match to TRBD1. Germline V gene lookup returns CDR1 SGHRS and CDR2 YFSETQ. Trimming removed 4 bases from V and 5 bases from J; junction bases left unmatched: 6. The CDR3 has 14 residues. The chain's CDR3 is CASSRGQGGTEAFF. CDR3 nucleotide sequence: TGCGCCAGCAGCAGGGGACAGGGAGGGACTGAAGCTTTCTTT.

V gene TRBV19 combines with J gene TRBJ1-2; 8 bases fit TRBD1. The CDR3 covers 15 residues. With 5 bases clipped from V and 4 bases from J, the junction kept 9 bases outside the gene matches. Germline V gives CDR1 LNHDA, CDR2 SQIVND (reference sequence). CDR3: CASSGDRRRSYGYTF. In DNA, the CDR3 is TGTGCCAGTAGTGGGGACAGGCGCAGGAGCTATGGCTACACCTTC. Filled out from reference TRBV19 and TRBJ1-2, the complete variable domain reads DGGITQSPKYLFRKEGQNVTLSCEQNLNHDAMYWYRQDPGQGLRLIYYSQIVNDFQKGDIAEGYSVSREKKESFPLTVTSAQKNPTAFYLCASSGDRRRSYGYTFGSGTRLTVV.

The V and J genes are TRBV15 and TRBJ1-1; D not certain. The V gene's germline CDR1 is LNHNV and CDR2 YYDKDF (reference sequence). Trimming took 4 bases from V and 0 from J, leaving 6 bases between them. This CDR3 region has 13 residues. Here the CDR3 reads CATSINMNTEAFF. The CDR3 DNA reads as TGTGCCACCAGCATCAACATGAACACTGAAGCTTTCTTT.

This clone appeared once. The rearrangement uses TRBV6-5 and TRBJ1-3, with no clear D. This CDR3 comprises 14 residues. Trimming shortened V by 6 bases and J by 2 bases, and 11 bases separated the two germline ends. Germline loops: CDR1 MNHEY, CDR2 SVGAGI. The CDR3 reads CASSPGSAGNTIYF. The CDR3 nucleotides read TGTGCCAGCAGCCCGGGGTCTGCTGGAAACACCATATATTTT.

The rearrangement joins TRBV29-1 to TRBJ2-2, with TRBD1 identical over 8 bases. CDR3 length equals 14 residues. Germline loops: CDR1 SQVTM, CDR2 ANQGSEA. With V trimmed by 6 bases and J by 3 bases, 6 bases remained unmatched. The CDR3 loop is CSVKSTGDTGELFF. In nucleotides, the CDR3 is TGCAGCGTCAAATCGACAGGGGACACCGGGGAGCTGTTTTTT.